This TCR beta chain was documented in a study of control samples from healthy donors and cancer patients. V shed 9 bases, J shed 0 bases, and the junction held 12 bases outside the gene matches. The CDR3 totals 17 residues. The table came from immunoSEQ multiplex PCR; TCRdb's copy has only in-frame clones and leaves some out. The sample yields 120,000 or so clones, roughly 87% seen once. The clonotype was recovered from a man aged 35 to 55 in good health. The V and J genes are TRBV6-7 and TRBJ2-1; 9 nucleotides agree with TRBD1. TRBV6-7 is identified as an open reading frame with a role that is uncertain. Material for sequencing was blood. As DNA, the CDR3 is TGTGCCAGTCCAAGGGGGCTGGGACAGGGCTCCTACAATGAGCAGTTCTTC. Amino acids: CASPRGLGQGSYNEQFF.